Listed here is a single T cell receptor beta chain. This receptor's antigen is unknown. No quality values exist for individual bases; no much larger clone is one base distant. TCRbeta CDR3 regions were amplified from genomic DNA by means of the immunoSEQ Assay, a bias-controlled multiplex PCR. Per the source publication's procedure: The number of nucleated cells in each sample was estimated from the amplification of reference gene primers within the assay. Sequence reads were collapsed and filtered to measure the absolute abundance of every unique TCRbeta CDR3 rearrangement. For each sample, productive Simpson clonality was calculated as the square root of Simpson's diversity index across productive rearrangements. TCRdb took over this immuneACCESS table, retaining in-frame rearrangements with V and J assigned. Such tables are incomplete; in checked studies, under half of the missing clones stem from an unresolved V gene, and the remainder is unexplained. Clone size and the V and J calls come from that table; the DNA yielded D and trimming. This sample gives roughly 140,000 clones in total; approximately 86% of them show up just once. The ten top clones hold 6.2% of the sample.

The germline V gene sets CDR1 to MRHNA and CDR2 to SNTAGT. Inclusive of the bounding cysteine and phenylalanine, the CDR3 is 14 residues long. Only CDR3 DNA is held: 42 bases, read in frame from base 1. V has 4 bases trimmed and J has 8 bases trimmed; junction bases matching no gene number 7. Enrolling through a virtual design, the prospective study's participants ranged in age from roughly 18 to 89 years and lived across 20 to 30 United States geographic areas. Cohort assignment in the prospective study relied on participant-reported clinical history from a screening survey and a study questionnaire. Recovered participants in ImmuneRACE Cohort 3 were defined as having two consecutive negative NP/OP PCR tests, clearance from a healthcare professional, or resolution of symptoms. In the prospective study, mobile phlebotomists collected whole blood, serum and a nasopharyngeal or oropharyngeal swab from each participant. Additional blood draws and questionnaires over an approximately 2-month period could optionally be provided by prospective study participants. Blood samples from the prospective study were shipped frozen or at room temperature prior to DNA extraction.

This entry comes from a study of blood T cell repertoires in COVID-19 (TCRdb year 2020). Broadly, across the study: The collaborator samples originated in the United States, Italy and Spain and spanned the acute and convalescent phases of COVID-19. The material from the prospective study consisted of cDNA or gDNA derived from T cells, B-cell-depleted T cells, or PBMCs. Deeply sampled blood TCRbeta repertoires from subjects exposed to, actively infected with, or recovered from COVID-19 were included in the dataset. The repertoires were made available in a free public database intended to serve as a resource for research on the immune response to SARS-CoV-2. Samples came from the ongoing ImmuneRACE study (first 160 participants) plus 1,254 subjects from 6 global collaborators. The sample metadata nearly always contained a de-identified subject ID, COVID-19 status, age in years and sex. Where available, HLA class I and class II types were obtained from metadata supplied by the sample provider rather than from assay-based typing. What the authors observed across the whole study: How much clinical and demographic metadata was included differed by source and by participant, and the metadata was provided uncurated.

This clonotype originated in a middle-aged woman who had recovered from COVID-19. The chain is made from TRBV6-4 and TRBJ2-3; a stretch of 9 junction bases matches TRBD1. Input material: PBMCs or T cells enriched from blood (not recorded which). CDR3 reads: CASSGERQGGTQYF. The DNA sequence is TGTGCCAGCAGTGGCGAAAGACAGGGGGGTACGCAGTATTTT.